This TCR beta chain appears in the sequencing data of a study of cytomegalovirus exposure and HLA in healthy donors. Study details: The roughly 120 validation repertoires, a later analysis reported, used the same platform as the roughly 660 repertoires from the first cohort.

General study points: Reports described diagnosis of cytomegalovirus status by the classifier as highly specific and sensitive.

V gave up 3 bases and J gave up 8 bases; unmatched junction bases: 8. The CDR3 sequence is 15 residues long. CDR1 is KGHSH, CDR2 LQKENI, per germline. As to this clone: What it recognizes is unknown.

Here immunoSEQ multiplex PCR was the method, and the copy in TCRdb shows in-frame clones only, minus some. In the table there are approximately 270,000 clones, over 75% of which are singletons. V usage is TRBV18 and J usage is TRBJ2-1, with 9 bases matching TRBD2. The TCR was taken from a man younger than 35 in good health and CMV-seropositive. The source material was PBMCs. CDR3 amino acids: CASSPSGRNRDEQFF. As DNA, the CDR3 is TGTGCCAGCTCACCGAGCGGGAGGAACCGGGATGAGCAGTTCTTC.